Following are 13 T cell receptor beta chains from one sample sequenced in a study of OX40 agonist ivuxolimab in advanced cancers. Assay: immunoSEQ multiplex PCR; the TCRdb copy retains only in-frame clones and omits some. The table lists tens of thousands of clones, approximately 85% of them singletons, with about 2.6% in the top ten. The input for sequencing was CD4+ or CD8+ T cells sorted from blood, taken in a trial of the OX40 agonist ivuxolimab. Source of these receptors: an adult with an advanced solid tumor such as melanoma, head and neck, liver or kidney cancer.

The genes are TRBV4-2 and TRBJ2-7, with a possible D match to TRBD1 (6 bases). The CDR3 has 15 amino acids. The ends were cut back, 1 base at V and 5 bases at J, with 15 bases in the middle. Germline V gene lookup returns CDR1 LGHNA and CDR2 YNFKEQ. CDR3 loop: CASSQAAGARDEQYF. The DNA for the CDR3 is TGTGCCAGCAGCCAAGCTGCAGGGGCTCGAGACGAGCAGTACTTC.

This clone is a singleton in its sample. This chain's CDR3 is CASSTGQTSITDTQYF. CDR3 nucleotide sequence: TGTGCCAGCAGCACCGGACAGACTTCAATTACAGATACGCAGTATTTT. The gene calls are TRBV11-3 and TRBJ2-3; tentative D call: TRBD1 (6 bases). CDR3 size: 16 residues. Trimming stripped 5 bases from V and 3 bases from J, with 18 bases between. Germline V gives CDR1 SGHNT, CDR2 YENEEA.

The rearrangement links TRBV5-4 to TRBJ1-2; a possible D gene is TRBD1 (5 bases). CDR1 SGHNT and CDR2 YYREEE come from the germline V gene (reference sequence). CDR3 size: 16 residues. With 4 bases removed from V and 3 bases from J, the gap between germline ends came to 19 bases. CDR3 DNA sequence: TGTGCCAGCAGCCTGCGTTGGGGGATGCAGGACTATGGCTACACCTTC. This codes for CASSLRWGMQDYGYTF.

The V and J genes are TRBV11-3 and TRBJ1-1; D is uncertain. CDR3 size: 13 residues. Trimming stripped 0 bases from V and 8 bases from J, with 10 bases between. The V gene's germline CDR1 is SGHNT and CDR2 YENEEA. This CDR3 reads CASSLEEAMEAFF. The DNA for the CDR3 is TGTGCCAGCAGCTTAGAGGAGGCGATGGAAGCTTTCTTT.

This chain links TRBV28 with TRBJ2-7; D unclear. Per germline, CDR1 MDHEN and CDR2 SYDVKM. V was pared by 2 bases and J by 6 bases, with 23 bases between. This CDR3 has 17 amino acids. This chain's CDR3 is CASSLIVQVLPLSEQYF. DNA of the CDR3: TGTGCCAGCAGTTTAATCGTCCAAGTCCTGCCCCTATCCGAGCAGTACTTC.

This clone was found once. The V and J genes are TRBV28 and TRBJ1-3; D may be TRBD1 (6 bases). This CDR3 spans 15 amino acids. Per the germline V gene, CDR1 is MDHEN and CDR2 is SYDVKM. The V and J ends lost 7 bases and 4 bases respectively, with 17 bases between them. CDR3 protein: CASTKKTGPGNTIYF. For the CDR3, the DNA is TGTGCCAGCACAAAAAAAACAGGGCCCGGAAACACCATATATTTT.

CDR3 sequence (DNA): TGTGCCAGCAGCGGAGGGACTAGCGGGGCAGATACGCAGTATTTT. Translating gives CASSGGTSGADTQYF. V is TRBV7-9 and J is TRBJ2-3; TRBD2 agrees at 13 bases. This CDR3 contains 15 residues. Germline V gene lookup returns CDR1 SEHNR and CDR2 FQNEAQ (reference sequence). With V trimmed by 5 bases and J by 4 bases, 3 bases remained unmatched.

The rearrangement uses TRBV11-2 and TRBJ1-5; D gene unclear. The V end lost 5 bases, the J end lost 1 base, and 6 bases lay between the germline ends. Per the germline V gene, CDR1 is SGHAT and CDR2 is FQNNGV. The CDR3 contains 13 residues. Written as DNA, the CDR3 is TGTGCCAGCAGCCCGGAAAGCAATCAGCCCCAGCATTTT. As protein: CASSPESNQPQHF.

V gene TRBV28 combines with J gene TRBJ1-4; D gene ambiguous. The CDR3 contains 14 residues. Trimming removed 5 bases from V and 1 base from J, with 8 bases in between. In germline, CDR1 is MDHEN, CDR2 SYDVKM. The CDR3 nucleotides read TGTGCCAGCAGTCTACCGGTAACTAATGAAAAACTGTTTTTT. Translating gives CASSLPVTNEKLFF.

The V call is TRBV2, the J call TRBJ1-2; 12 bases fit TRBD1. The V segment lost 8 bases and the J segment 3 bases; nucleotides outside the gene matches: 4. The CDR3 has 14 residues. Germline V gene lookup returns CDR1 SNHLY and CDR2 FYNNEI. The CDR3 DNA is TGTGCCAGCTCGGGACAGGGGGCACACTATGGCTACACCTTC. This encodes CASSGQGAHYGYTF.

CDR3 sequence (DNA): TGTGCCAGCAGCCGGACGACCCTATCCAGAAACATTCAGTACTTC. Amino acid sequence: CASSRTTLSRNIQYF. The chain carries TRBV7-2 and TRBJ2-4, with no clear D. The CDR3 sequence is 15 residues long. Between the trimmed V and J ends, which lost 5 bases and 6 bases, there was a span of 17 bases. CDR1 is SGHTA, CDR2 FQGNSA, per germline.

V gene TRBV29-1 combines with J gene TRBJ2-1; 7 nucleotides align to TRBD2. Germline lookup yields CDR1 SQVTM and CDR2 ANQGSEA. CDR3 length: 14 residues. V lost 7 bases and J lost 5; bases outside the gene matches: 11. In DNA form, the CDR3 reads TGCAGCGCTGTCCCTGGGAGGGTAGACAATGAGCAGTTCTTC. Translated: CSAVPGRVDNEQFF.

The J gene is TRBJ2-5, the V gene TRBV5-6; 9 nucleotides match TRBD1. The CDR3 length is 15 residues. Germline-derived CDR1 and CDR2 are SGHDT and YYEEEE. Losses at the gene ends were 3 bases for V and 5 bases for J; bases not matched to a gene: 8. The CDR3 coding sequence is TGTGCCAGCAGCTCCTACAGGGGGCTCGGGGAGACCCAGTACTTC. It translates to CASSSYRGLGETQYF.